This TCR beta chain came from a study of T cell responses to AZD1222 COVID-19 vaccine. Remarks on this clone: Its specificity is not known.

Method: immunoSEQ multiplex PCR; TCRdb's copy keeps in-frame clones and lacks some. The table has around 120,000 clones, approximately 90% seen once; the top ten hold 2% to 3%. Analysis merged second doses at about 4 or about 12 weeks. General study findings and limits: Repertoire sampling occurred only after the peak T cell response. Mostly white British, mostly female donors; authors suggested clonal diversity may be underestimated. Regions 160-218 and 743-854 dominated among vaccine-associated CD4 TCRs spanning spike.

The sample consisted of peripheral blood, taken 28 days after the second AZD1222 dose. This sequence was found in an adult who received the AZD1222 COVID-19 vaccine.

CDR3 nucleotide sequence: TGTGCCAGCAAACTGACAGGTACCTACGAGCAGTACTTC. This translates into CASKLTGTYEQYF. This rearrangement joins TRBV27 to TRBJ2-7, with D possibly being TRBD1 (6 bases). Trimming cost V 7 bases and J 2 bases, with 12 bases left between them. Looked up from germline, CDR1 is MNHEY and CDR2 is SMNVEV (reference sequence). The CDR3 spans 13 residues.